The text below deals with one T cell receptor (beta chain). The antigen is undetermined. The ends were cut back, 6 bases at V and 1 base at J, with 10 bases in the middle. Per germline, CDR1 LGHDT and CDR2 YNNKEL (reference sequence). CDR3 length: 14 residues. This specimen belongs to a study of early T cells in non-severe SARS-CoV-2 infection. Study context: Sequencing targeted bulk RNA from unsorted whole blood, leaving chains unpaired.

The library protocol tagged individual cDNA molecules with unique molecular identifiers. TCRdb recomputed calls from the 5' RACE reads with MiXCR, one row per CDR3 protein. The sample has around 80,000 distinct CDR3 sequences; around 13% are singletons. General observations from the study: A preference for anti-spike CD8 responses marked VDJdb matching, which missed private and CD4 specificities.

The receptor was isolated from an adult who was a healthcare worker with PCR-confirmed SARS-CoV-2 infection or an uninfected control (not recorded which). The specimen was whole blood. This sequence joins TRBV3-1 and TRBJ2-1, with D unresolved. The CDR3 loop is CASRPNGSYNEQFF. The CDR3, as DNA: TGTGCCAGCAGGCCTAACGGGTCCTACAATGAGCAGTTCTTC.